One sample yielded the 15 T cell receptor beta chains listed below, sequenced in a study of T-cell reconstitution after alpha-beta-depleted transplantation in children. For TCRbeta, the library was prepared with unique molecular identifiers. TCRdb recomputed calls from the PCR reads with MiXCR, one row per CDR3 protein. The repertoire holds approximately 1,000,000 distinct CDR3 sequences, with roughly 29% as singletons. The sample was PBMCs, mostly from graft donor cells, taken 360 days after TCRalphabeta/CD19-depleted stem cell transplant. The receptors derive from a boy younger than two who had a stem cell transplant for SCID, so the T cells may come from the graft donor.

This chain connects TRBV24-1 to TRBJ2-1; D unclear. This CDR3 is 15 amino acids long. V lost 2 bases, J lost 0 bases, and 7 bases lay in between. Germline V gives CDR1 KGHDR, CDR2 SFDVKD. The DNA for the CDR3 is TGTGCCACCAGTGATTATGGCCGCTCCTACAATGAGCAGTTCTTC. Encoded protein: CATSDYGRSYNEQFF.

For this clonotype: One junction end disagrees with the germline gene, perhaps due to a read error. The chain joins TRBV12-3 or TRBV12-4 to TRBJ2-1, with TRBD2 matching over 11 bases. The CDR3 totals 17 residues. DNA for the CDR3: TGTGCCAACAGTTTGGGGGTAGCGGGGGGGCCGTACAATGAGCAGTTCTTC. This codes for CANSLGVAGGPYNEQFF.

The table lists this clonotype with a few counts. This chain connects TRBV7-2 to TRBJ2-7, with 7 nucleotides matching TRBD1. The CDR3 contains 15 residues. The germline V gene has CDR1 SGHTA and CDR2 FQGNSA. V was pared by 3 bases and J by 0 bases, with 5 bases of the junction left unmatched. This CDR3 is CASSLLGQSSYEQYF. Written as DNA, the CDR3 is TGTGCCAGCAGCTTGCTGGGACAGAGCTCCTACGAGCAGTACTTC. Full variable domain (missing parts from reference TRBV7-2 and TRBJ2-7): GAGVSQSPSNKVTEKGKDVELRCDPISGHTALYWYRQSLGQGLEFLIYFQGNSAPDKSGLPSDRFSAERTGGSVSTLTIQRTQQEDSAVYLCASSLLGQSSYEQYFGPGTRLTVT.

The chain recombines TRBV9 with TRBJ2-2, with D hard to call. In germline, CDR1 is SGDLS, CDR2 YYNGEE. The CDR3 spans 16 residues. The V end lost 0 bases, the J end lost 5 bases, and 14 bases lay between the germline ends. The CDR3 nucleotides read TGTGCCAGCAGCGTAGGTTTTGACCCGGTAACCGGGGAGCTGTTTTTT. It translates to CASSVGFDPVTGELFF.

The gene calls are TRBV5-1 and TRBJ1-1; possibly TRBD1 for D (5 bases). The CDR3 consists of 16 residues. Trimming removed 4 bases at V and 0 bases at J, with 16 bases between. In germline, CDR1 is SGHRS, CDR2 YFSETQ. CDR3 nucleotides: TGCGCCAGCAGCCGTCTGGGGCTCAATATGAACACTGAAGCTTTCTTT. This gives the protein CASSRLGLNMNTEAFF.

This chain uses TRBV15 with TRBJ2-1; 11 bases line up with TRBD2. CDR3 length: 16 residues. Germline loops: CDR1 LNHNV, CDR2 YYDKDF (reference sequence). V was clipped by 1 base and J by 12 bases; unmatched bases: 11. CDR3 DNA: TGTGCCACCAGCAGAGGAGGACTAGCGGGCCGTCTGGGGCAGTTCTTC. It specifies CATSRGGLAGRLGQFF.

This clonotype has more than one count but fewer than ten. This chain connects TRBV28 to TRBJ2-3; tentative D call: TRBD1 (8 bases). V dropped 5 bases and J dropped 6 bases, with 15 bases sitting between them. The germline gives CDR1 MDHEN, CDR2 SYDVKM. The CDR3 is made up of 14 amino acids. The CDR3 DNA reads as TGTGCCAGCAGTCCAGGACAGGGAGGGGATACGCAGTATTTT. As protein: CASSPGQGGDTQYF.

The V call is TRBV6-2 or TRBV6-3, the J call TRBJ2-1; 8 nucleotides match TRBD2. V shed 5 bases and J 4 bases; nucleotides not matched to a gene: 10. The length of the CDR3 is 16 residues. CDR1 is MNHEY, CDR2 SVGEGT, per germline. In nucleotides, the CDR3 is TGTGCCAGCAGTCCCCCCGGGACTAGGGTTTACAATGAGCAGTTCTTC. It specifies CASSPPGTRVYNEQFF.

This clonotype turned up a few times. The chain combines TRBV5-4 with TRBJ2-3, with 7 bases fitting TRBD2. The CDR3 length is 16 residues. CDR1 is SGHNT, CDR2 YYREEE, per germline (reference sequence). J lost 6 bases, V lost 0 bases, and 10 bases had no gene match. The CDR3 DNA follows: TGTGCCAGCAGCTTGGTCTCGGGGGGACGGGGGGATACGCAGTATTTT. Translating gives CASSLVSGGRGDTQYF.

This rearrangement joins TRBV29-1 to TRBJ2-1; 12 nucleotides match TRBD2. Germline CDR1 and CDR2: SQVTM and ANQGSEA. Losses at the gene ends were 4 bases for V and 8 bases for J; bases not matched to a gene: 9. The CDR3 has 15 amino acids. The CDR3 protein is CSVVRLAGGLDEQFF. The CDR3 DNA sequence: TGCAGCGTTGTTCGTCTAGCGGGGGGGCTTGATGAGCAGTTCTTC.

This clonotype occurred a few times. This rearrangement joins TRBV6-4 to TRBJ1-1; D possibly corresponds to TRBD1 (5 bases). Trimming stripped 4 bases from V and 1 base from J, with 22 bases between. Germline V gene sequence: CDR1 MRHNA, CDR2 SNTAGT. The length of the CDR3 is 18 residues. This CDR3 is CASSAPRQKAISNTEAFF. The CDR3 DNA is TGTGCCAGCAGTGCCCCGAGACAGAAAGCAATATCGAACACTGAAGCTTTCTTT.

The J gene is TRBJ1-4, the V gene TRBV20-1; D uncertain. CDR1 DFQATT and CDR2 SNEGSKA come from the germline V gene (reference sequence). The V and J ends lost 6 bases and 3 bases respectively, with 14 bases between them. The length of the CDR3 is 14 residues. The CDR3 DNA reads as TGCAGTGCAGCCGGGCCACGGGCTAATGAAAAACTGTTTTTT. This codes for CSAAGPRANEKLFF.

The chain employs TRBV5-1 and TRBJ2-5; TRBD2 agrees at 8 bases. J was trimmed by 5 bases and V by 0 bases; bases with no gene match: 9. Germline values: CDR1 SGHRS, CDR2 YFSETQ. The CDR3 extends over 16 amino acids. CDR3 bases: TGCGCCAGCAGCTTGGTGACGGGGGGGCCGGGTGAGACCCAGTACTTC. Protein: CASSLVTGGPGETQYF.

This clonotype occurred a few times. The chain joins TRBV29-1 to TRBJ2-3; a weak D match, TRBD1 (6 bases). CDR3 length equals 13 residues. Germline-derived CDR1 and CDR2 are SQVTM and ANQGSEA. Trimming removed 7 bases at V and 6 bases at J, with 17 bases between. The CDR3 sequence: CSGRQDPGDTQYF. As DNA, the CDR3 is TGCAGCGGGCGACAGGATCCAGGGGATACGCAGTATTTT.

The CDR3 nucleotides read TGTGCCAGCAGCGCGGGGACAGGGGACGGCACAGATACGCAGTATTTT. Protein product: CASSAGTGDGTDTQYF. V gene TRBV9 combines with J gene TRBJ2-3; the match to TRBD1 covers 10 bases. Losses at the gene ends were 3 bases for V and 1 base for J; bases not matched to a gene: 5. Germline V gene sequence: CDR1 SGDLS, CDR2 YYNGEE. The CDR3 is 16 residues long. Full variable domain (missing parts from reference TRBV9 and TRBJ2-3): DSGVTQTPKHLITATGQRVTLRCSPRSGDLSVYWYQQSLDQGLQFLIQYYNGEERAKGNILERFSAQQFPDLHSELNLSSLELGDSALYFCASSAGTGDGTDTQYFGPGTRLTVL.